These 22 T cell receptor beta chains were all obtained from the same sample, sequenced in a study of blood T cell repertoires in COVID-19. Produced via immunoSEQ multiplex PCR; TCRdb's table is partial and in-frame only. Of roughly 310,000 clones listed, approximately 90% are singletons. The source material was PBMCs or T cells enriched from blood (not recorded which). The receptor source for this set is a middle-aged woman who had recovered from COVID-19.

The J gene is TRBJ2-7, the V gene TRBV18, with 10 bases matching TRBD1. This CDR3 region has 14 residues. Germline V gene lookup returns CDR1 KGHSH and CDR2 LQKENI. V trimming: 3 bases; J trimming: 5 bases; junction bases outside the gene matches: 4. The CDR3 sequence: CASSPGTGVDEQYF. CDR3 coding DNA: TGTGCCAGCTCACCGGGGACAGGGGTCGACGAGCAGTACTTC.

The genes are TRBV7-2 and TRBJ2-3; 12 nucleotides line up with TRBD2. This CDR3 region has 16 residues. The germline V gene encodes CDR1 SGHTA and CDR2 FQGNSA. Unmatched junction bases numbered 6, after V lost 5 bases and J lost 3 bases. The CDR3 spells CASSPRTSGRTDTQYF. DNA for the CDR3: TGTGCCAGCAGCCCGCGAACTAGCGGGAGGACAGATACGCAGTATTTT. The full variable domain, with the rest looked up from reference TRBV7-2 and TRBJ2-3, is GAGVSQSPSNKVTEKGKDVELRCDPISGHTALYWYRQSLGQGLEFLIYFQGNSAPDKSGLPSDRFSAERTGGSVSTLTIQRTQQEDSAVYLCASSPRTSGRTDTQYFGPGTRLTVL.

The chain employs TRBV5-1 and TRBJ2-7, with 9 bases that match TRBD1. Per the germline V gene, CDR1 is SGHRS and CDR2 is YFSETQ. J lost 3 bases, V lost 4 bases, and 8 bases had no gene match. This CDR3 is 15 amino acids long. The CDR3, as DNA: TGCGCCAGCAGCAACCGACAGGGGGGCCTCTACGAGCAGTACTTC. Its translation: CASSNRQGGLYEQYF.

V is TRBV11-2 and J is TRBJ2-1; TRBD2 is a possible D gene (6 bases). The CDR3 totals 16 residues. Trimming removed 6 bases at V and 0 bases at J, with 15 bases between. Germline V gives CDR1 SGHAT, CDR2 FQNNGV. This chain's CDR3 is CASREIGGSSYNEQFF. The DNA for the CDR3 is TGTGCCAGCAGGGAGATAGGAGGGAGCTCCTACAATGAGCAGTTCTTC. Together with reference TRBV11-2 and TRBJ2-1, the CDR3 gives the full variable domain: EAGVAQSPRYKIIEKRQSVAFWCNPISGHATLYWYQQILGQGPKLLIQFQNNGVVDDSQLPKDRFSAERLKGVDSTLKIQPAKLEDSAVYLCASREIGGSSYNEQFFGPGTRLTVL.

The chain is built from TRBV3-1 (or the pseudogene TRBV3-2) and TRBJ2-3, with 13 bases identical to TRBD2. The ends lost 0 bases at V and 4 bases at J; junction bases unmatched: 4. CDR3 length: 17 amino acids. The germline gives CDR1 LGHDT, CDR2 YNNKEL (reference sequence). As DNA, the CDR3 is TGTGCCAGCAGCCAAGACCGACTAGCGGGAGGTGCAGATACGCAGTATTTT. Amino acids: CASSQDRLAGGADTQYF.

This chain joins TRBV9 and TRBJ2-5; tentatively, D is TRBD2 (5 bases). The germline V and J ends were trimmed by 3 bases and 2 bases, with 17 bases remaining between them. The germline V gene has CDR1 SGDLS and CDR2 YYNGEE. CDR3 length: 16 amino acids. CDR3 nucleotides: TGTGCCAGCAGCGAAGGCGGCGCGGGCGGACAAGAGACCCAGTACTTC. This sequence encodes CASSEGGAGGQETQYF.

The chain recombines TRBV7-2 with TRBJ2-7; 14 nucleotides align to TRBD2. The ends lost 4 bases at V and 6 bases at J; junction bases unmatched: 5. This CDR3 is 15 amino acids long. Germline lookup yields CDR1 SGHTA and CDR2 FQGNSA. The CDR3 sequence is CASSSRGLAGVEQYF. CDR3 bases: TGTGCCAGCAGCTCTAGGGGACTAGCGGGAGTCGAGCAGTACTTC.

The V gene is TRBV11-2, the J gene TRBJ1-4, with D possibly TRBD1 on 6 matching bases. This CDR3 region has 16 residues. CDR1 and CDR2 from the germline V gene are SGHAT and FQNNGV. Trimming removed 7 bases from V and 0 bases from J, with 15 bases in between. The CDR3 nucleotides read TGTGCCAGCAACTCAGGGGAATCCTCAACTAATGAAAAACTGTTTTTT. Its protein is CASNSGESSTNEKLFF.

The V gene is TRBV7-9, the J gene TRBJ2-5, with TRBD2 as a possible D gene (5 bases). CDR1 and CDR2 from the germline V gene are SEHNR and FQNEAQ (reference sequence). V was shortened by 3 bases and J by 5 bases, with 10 bases between the two germline ends. This CDR3 is 13 amino acids long. DNA of the CDR3: TGTGCCAGCAGCTTCTCCGGCGGGGAGACCCAGTACTTC. This sequence encodes CASSFSGGETQYF.

The V gene is TRBV27, the J gene TRBJ2-7; TRBD2 agrees at 10 bases. Per germline, CDR1 MNHEY and CDR2 SMNVEV (reference sequence). CDR3 length equals 14 residues. Losses at the gene ends were 4 bases for V and 6 bases for J; bases not matched to a gene: 6. The CDR3 region has the DNA TGTGCCAGCAGTTCCCTAGCGGGAGAAGGCGAGCAGTACTTC. Translated: CASSSLAGEGEQYF.

The table lists this clone with a count of one. V and J are TRBV19 and TRBJ2-1, with TRBD1 as a possible D gene (5 bases). The CDR3 runs to 18 residues. The V end was cut by 5 bases, the J end by 1 base, with 21 bases between. Germline V gives CDR1 LNHDA, CDR2 SQIVND (reference sequence). The CDR3 here is CASSAIGVKTDSYNEQFF. The CDR3 DNA sequence: TGTGCCAGTAGTGCAATAGGAGTCAAGACAGATTCCTACAATGAGCAGTTCTTC. Together with reference TRBV19 and TRBJ2-1, the CDR3 gives the full variable domain: DGGITQSPKYLFRKEGQNVTLSCEQNLNHDAMYWYRQDPGQGLRLIYYSQIVNDFQKGDIAEGYSVSREKKESFPLTVTSAQKNPTAFYLCASSAIGVKTDSYNEQFFGPGTRLTVL.

The chain uses TRBV19 and TRBJ2-5, with 7 positions matching TRBD1. This CDR3 comprises 14 residues. V shed 2 bases, J shed 5 bases, and the junction held 5 bases outside the gene matches. Germline CDR1 and CDR2: LNHDA and SQIVND (reference sequence). CDR3 residues: CASSITGVLETQYF. In DNA form, the CDR3 reads TGTGCCAGTAGTATAACAGGGGTTCTGGAGACCCAGTACTTC.

This rearrangement joins TRBV15 to TRBJ1-1; D ambiguous. CDR3 length equals 13 residues. Germline V CDR1 and CDR2: LNHNV, YYDKDF (reference sequence). V lost 5 bases and J 0 bases, leaving 7 bases between the germline ends. CDR3 amino acids: CATSQQLNTEAFF. In DNA form, the CDR3 reads TGTGCCACCAGCCAACAACTGAACACTGAAGCTTTCTTT.

V is TRBV9 and J is TRBJ2-1; the D gene is possibly TRBD2 (6 bases). The CDR3 sequence is 17 residues long. CDR1 is SGDLS and CDR2 is YYNGEE in the germline V gene. With 2 bases removed from V and 8 bases from J, the gap between germline ends came to 23 bases. CDR3 nucleotide sequence: TGTGCCAGCAGCGTGGGGGTTGGCGGAGGGGCCTTCGATGAGCAGTTCTTC. Its translation: CASSVGVGGGAFDEQFF.

The V call is TRBV27, the J call TRBJ2-1; TRBD2 matches 7 bases. The CDR3 loop spans 15 amino acids. Germline V gene lookup returns CDR1 MNHEY and CDR2 SMNVEV (reference sequence). V lost 6 bases, J lost 0 bases, and 5 bases stayed unmatched. In DNA, the CDR3 is TGTGCCAGCAGCCCTAGCGGAAGCTCCTACAATGAGCAGTTCTTC. This codes for CASSPSGSSYNEQFF.

The chain employs TRBV3-1 (or the pseudogene TRBV3-2) and TRBJ1-2; no firm D call. The V gene's germline CDR1 is LGHDT and CDR2 YNNKEL (reference sequence). V shed 3 bases and J shed 4 bases, with 9 bases lying between them. The CDR3 covers 13 residues. This chain's CDR3 is CASSQEVFYGYTF. In nucleotides, the CDR3 is TGTGCCAGCAGCCAGGAGGTGTTCTATGGCTACACCTTC.

The chain couples TRBV7-3 to TRBJ2-5; D uncertain. V was shortened by 6 bases and J by 5 bases, with 13 bases between the two germline ends. This CDR3 contains 13 residues. CDR1 and CDR2 (germline): SGHTA, FQGTGA. CDR3 region: CASSRGPAETQYF. In nucleotides, the CDR3 is TGTGCCAGCAGTCGCGGTCCGGCGGAGACCCAGTACTTC.

V and J are TRBV24-1 and TRBJ2-1, with 9 positions matching TRBD2. The CDR3 length is 20 residues. CDR1 is KGHDR, CDR2 SFDVKD, per germline. Trimming removed 0 bases from V and 1 base from J; junction bases left unmatched: 12. The CDR3 nucleotides are TGTGCCACCAGTGATTTGCCTCTCTCGTTAGCGGGAGAGTCCTACAATGAGCAGTTCTTC. Translation: CATSDLPLSLAGESYNEQFF.

The chain has TRBV5-6 and TRBJ2-7, with a possible D match to TRBD2 (6 bases). Deletions cut 4 bases from V and 4 bases from J, with 12 bases between. Germline V gene sequence: CDR1 SGHDT, CDR2 YYEEEE. This CDR3 is built from 13 residues. CDR3 coding DNA: TGTGCCAGCAGCGCGGGACCGCCATACGAGCAGTACTTC. It specifies CASSAGPPYEQYF.

This clone appeared a few times. The V gene is TRBV10-3, the J gene TRBJ2-7; 7 nucleotides agree with TRBD1. The CDR3 totals 15 residues. Germline CDR1 ENHRY, CDR2 SYGVKD. V lost 3 bases, J lost 0 bases, and 5 bases stayed unmatched. The CDR3 DNA reads TGTGCCATCAGTGACACAGGGGCTAGCTCCTACGAGCAGTACTTC. Protein sequence: CAISDTGASSYEQYF.

J is TRBJ2-7 and V is TRBV12-5; D possibly corresponds to TRBD2 (6 bases). This CDR3 is built from 15 residues. Germline-derived CDR1 and CDR2 are LGHNT and FRNRAP. With 5 bases removed from V and 5 bases from J, the gap between germline ends came to 19 bases. Here the CDR3 reads CASGMEAGLTHEQYF. DNA of the CDR3: TGTGCTAGTGGTATGGAGGCGGGATTAACCCACGAGCAGTACTTC.

The chain has TRBV5-1 and TRBJ2-3, with a tentative D call TRBD2 (6 bases). V was shortened by 2 bases and J by 0 bases, with 13 bases between the two germline ends. CDR3 size: 16 residues. Germline V gene data show CDR1 as SGHRS and CDR2 as YFSETQ. Here the CDR3 DNA reads TGCGCCAGCAGCTTTAAGACTAGTCTAAGCACAGATACGCAGTATTTT. It translates to CASSFKTSLSTDTQYF.